Listed here are 3 T cell receptor beta chains from one sample, sequenced in a study of radiotherapy plus CTLA-4 blockade in lung cancer. The protocol was immunoSEQ multiplex PCR, while the TCRdb copy is restricted to in-frame clones and leaves out a portion. The table shows tens of thousands of clones, with around 87% occurring only once. The sequencing here drew on peripheral blood, taken from a patient treated with radiotherapy plus ipilimumab. Every receptor here comes from a human donor with non-small cell lung cancer that progressed on radiotherapy plus ipilimumab.

This chain links TRBV18 with TRBJ1-2; D is perhaps TRBD1 (5 bases). The ends were cut back, 1 base at V and 4 bases at J, with 16 bases in the middle. The CDR3 sequence is 16 residues long. The germline V gene has CDR1 KGHSH and CDR2 LQKENI. The CDR3 loop is CASSPLSQGSGYGYTF. The CDR3 DNA sequence: TGTGCCAGCTCACCACTTTCCCAGGGATCCGGCTATGGCTACACCTTC.

The chain combines TRBV9 with TRBJ2-3; D gene ambiguous. The germline gives CDR1 SGDLS, CDR2 YYNGEE. The CDR3 spans 14 residues. V lost 2 bases and J lost 0, with 7 bases in between. Here the CDR3 DNA reads TGTGCCAGCAGCGTCGTCTCTAGCACAGATACGCAGTATTTT. Its translation: CASSVVSSTDTQYF.

V and J are TRBV7-6 and TRBJ2-2, with a weak D call TRBD1 (6 bases). This CDR3 contains 14 residues. CDR1 is SGHVS and CDR2 is FNYEAQ in the germline V gene. V was clipped by 0 bases and J by 6 bases, with 8 bases between them. This chain's CDR3 is CASSLAGASGELFF. The DNA for the CDR3 is TGTGCCAGCAGCTTAGCGGGGGCGTCCGGGGAGCTGTTTTTT.